This record concerns one T cell receptor (beta chain) sequence. This clonotype was seen once. No antigen is known for it. There are no base qualities to consult, and no much larger clone falls within one base. The sample originates from a study of naive and memory T cell subsets (dated by TCRdb to about 2017). About the investigation overall: The study applied an open-source, UMI-based TCR alpha and beta sequencing pipeline to sorted naive and memory peripheral blood T cell subsets. The functional CMV T cell responses agreed completely with IgG serology results. RNA was DNase-treated and reverse transcribed with TCR constant-region primers, mostly using SuperScript III. General conclusions and limits of the study: TCR abundance followed a power law whose exponent differed between naive and memory subsets but was consistent across the three individuals. Following error correction, more than 90% of naive TCR sequences occurred only once, which made naive abundance distributions much steeper than those of memory subsets. The repertoire findings for the naive and memory subsets could not be validated against a ground truth because none was available. In both CD4 and CD8 cells, a rise in Gini index and a fall in Shannon and inverse Simpson diversity were observed from naive through CM, EM and EMRA. RNA-based TCR counts may be influenced by expression changes linked to T cell activation and differentiation. A clonotype was defined as a single alpha or beta chain sequence rather than as a paired alpha/beta receptor.

TCR alpha and beta chain libraries were amplified separately from the second PCR step onward. The CMV status of each donor was determined by measuring IFNgamma production from CD4+ T cells after fresh PBMCs had been stimulated overnight with CMV viral lysate. Miltenyi beads were used first to positively select CD4 T cells, and CD8 T cells were then positively selected from the CD4-negative fraction. After staining for CD3, CD4, CD8, CD45RA, CD27 and a live/dead dye, cells were sorted on a BD Aria II into four subsets based on CD45RA and CD27. A few healthy volunteers provided blood, and each donor's sample was split into CD4 and CD8 T cells and then further divided into four differentiation subsets. Around 130 ml of peripheral blood was taken from each donor, and PBMC were separated by density-gradient centrifugation on Ficoll-Paque PLUS. Sorted cells were lysed in RLT buffer, after which RNA was extracted using a Qiagen RNeasy kit and stored at -80 degrees C.

Library preparation used UMI-ligation and nested PCR. The beta constant-region primer consisted of an equimolar mixture of two oligonucleotides that together covered TRBC1 and TRBC2. Four rounds of PCR were used to amplify ligated cDNA, with nested alpha and beta constant-region primers being used together with the SP2 primer. A single-stranded oligonucleotide bearing the SP2 primer plus a 12-nucleotide UMI was ligated onto the 3' end of the cDNA by T4 RNA ligase 1. Incubation of the ligation reaction was carried out at 16 degrees C for roughly 19-24 hours. PCR2 was usually performed as a SYBR Green qPCR and halted at a preset threshold so that over-amplification would not occur. Apart from the first purification, every purification step used Agencourt AMPure XP magnetic beads. Libraries were quantified by Qubit and checked on a TapeStation, where a main peak was expected near 650 bp. Pooled libraries were sequenced on an Illumina MiSeq using v2 2x251 paired-end kits, and typically about 0.9-2 million reads were obtained per sample. Libraries were pooled at about 3.7 nM per sample, and roughly 5-8% PhiX was added to improve cluster recognition. From the authors' description of their analysis: Using tag matching that tolerated one base-pair mismatch, Decombinator assigned V and J genes to FASTQ reads that had been processed by Demultiplexor. By using UMIs, Collapsinator corrected both sequencing errors and the frequency errors caused by PCR heterogeneity. CDR3Translator translated TCRs and extracted CDR3s from the conserved cysteine to the FGXG phenylalanine, flagging non-productive sequences. Gini, Shannon entropy and inverse Simpson indices were computed after subsampling the repertoires to the same number of UMI-defined TCRs. Power-law fits to clonotype abundance distributions were performed by maximum likelihood within the linear range. When run on a single naive CD8 sample, MIGEC and the pipeline yielded similar UMI counts, similar unique TCR numbers and similar clonal distributions. The repertoires were searched for 5,500 to 8,000 CMV-associated CDR3 sequences that had been compiled from VDJdb and a published dataset. The raw public reads went through TCRdb reprocessing: fastp at Q25, MiXCR clone calling, in-frame beta chains kept. Under each unique CDR3 protein, matching rows form one entry showing the most common genes and DNA. The authors' filters were not applied to this entry. In this sample the table shows about 120,000 distinct CDR3 sequences, roughly 32% of which occur a single time. The ten largest clones capture 0.8% to 1% of the sample.

The CDR3 runs 14 amino acids, cysteine and phenylalanine included. The DNA shown is the 42-base CDR3, in frame from base 1. V is clipped by 5 bases and J by 10 bases, and the sequence between their germline boundaries is 20 bases long. The germline V gene yields SGHTA for CDR1 and FQGNSA for CDR2. This chain joins TRBV7-2 to TRBJ1-1, with no confidently assigned D gene. This receptor was identified in a human donor in good health. The sequencing sample was made of central memory CD4+ T cells from blood. Read against the paper, the sample's cell subset or site label means: central memory, CD45RA- CD27+. The sequenced DNA is TGTGCCAGCAGCCAACCCGGGATCCAGGACGGAGCTTTCTTT. It is translated as CASSQPGIQDGAFF.